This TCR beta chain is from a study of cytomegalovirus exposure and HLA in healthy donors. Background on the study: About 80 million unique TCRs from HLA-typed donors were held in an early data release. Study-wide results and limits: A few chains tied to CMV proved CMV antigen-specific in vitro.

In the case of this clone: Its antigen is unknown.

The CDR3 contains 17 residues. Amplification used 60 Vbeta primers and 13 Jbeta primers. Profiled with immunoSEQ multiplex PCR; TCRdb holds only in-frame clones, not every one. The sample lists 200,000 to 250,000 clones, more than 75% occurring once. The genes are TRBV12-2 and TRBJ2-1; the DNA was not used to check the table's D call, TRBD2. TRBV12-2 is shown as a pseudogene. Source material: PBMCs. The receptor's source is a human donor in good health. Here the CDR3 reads CASRLVMCCSSYNEQFF. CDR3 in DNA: TGTGCAAGTCGCTTAGTAATGTGCTGTAGCTCCTACAATGAGCAGTTCTTC.